The rows below give T cell receptor beta chains drawn from one sample of a study of CD8+ T cells in alopecia areata. Using immunoSEQ multiplex PCR, the repertoire was profiled, and TCRdb retains in-frame clones only, with some absent. The data contain 150,000 to 250,000 clones, roughly three fifths of them singletons. This sample comprised CD4+ T cells sorted from blood, obtained at week 4, from a patient treated with tofacitinib. Receptors were obtained from a human donor with alopecia areata. CDR3s include the opening cysteine and the closing phenylalanine or tryptophan. D genes are given only for firm matches. For some rows the clone size is stated as once, few or many, or as a class when expanded; others skip it.

>TRBJ2-4|-|-|TRBV18
TGTGCCAGCTCACCACCTTCCCTAGCCAAAAACATTCAGTACTTC
CASSPPSLAKNIQYF
>TRBJ1-2|-|-|TRBV30
TGTGCCTGGACACATCGACAGGATGAGAGTGGCTACACCTTC
CAWTHRQDESGYTF
>TRBJ2-1|-|TRBD2|TRBV2
TGTGCCAGCAGTCTAGGACTAGCGGGGGTTGGTGAGCAGTTCTTC
CASSLGLAGVGEQFF
>TRBJ1-1|-|-|TRBV10-3
TGTGCCATCAGTGATGTTCCCAAGGGCCACACTGAAGCTTTCTTT
CAISDVPKGHTEAFF
>TRBJ1-1|-|-|TRBV29-1
TGCAGCGTTGATAGGGGCGGCACTGAAGCTTTCTTT
CSVDRGGTEAFF
>TRBJ2-2|-|-|TRBV5-1
TGCGCCAGCAGCTTGGGACAGACGAACACCGGGGAGCTGTTTTTT
CASSLGQTNTGELFF
>TRBJ1-2|-|-|TRBV30
TGTGCCTGGAGTGACGAAATCCGGGTCTCCTATGGCTACACCTTC
CAWSDEIRVSYGYTF
>TRBJ1-4|once|-|TRBV30
TGTGCCTGGAGAGACTACGCTAACTATGGACTGTTTTTT
CAWRDYANYGLFF
>TRBJ2-4|-|TRBD1|TRBV7-2
TGTGCCAGCAGCTTAGACTCCCGGGACAGGGGGCGCACGGTGGACTTC
CASSLDSRDRGRTVDF
>TRBJ1-1|-|-|TRBV2
TGTGCCAGCAGATCGGTCGCTGAAGCTTTCTTT
CASRSVAEAFF
>TRBJ1-1|-|-|TRBV5-4
TGTGCCAGCAGCGCCAGTGGGTCGATAGACACTGAAGCTTTCTTT
CASSASGSIDTEAFF
>TRBJ2-3|-|-|TRBV5-1
TGCGCCAGCAGCTCCGTGGGGGCAGCTCAGACAGATACGCAGTATTTT
CASSSVGAAQTDTQYF
>TRBJ1-6|once|-|TRBV9
TGTGCCAGCGGTCGGGCAAGGGGTAATTCACCCCTCCACTTT
CASGRARGNSPLHF
>TRBJ1-5|-|TRBD1|TRBV15
TGTGCCACCAGCAGAGCCACAGGGGTCAATCAGCCCCAGCATTTT
CATSRATGVNQPQHF
>TRBJ1-4|-|-|TRBV29-1
TGCAGCGGAGGTGGGGGGACTAATGAAAAACTGTTTTTT
CSGGGGTNEKLFF
>TRBJ1-3|-|-|TRBV29-1
TGCAGCGTTGGGGCCCTGGGATCTGGAAACACCATATATTTT
CSVGALGSGNTIYF
>TRBJ2-3|-|TRBD1|TRBV5-1
TGCGCCAGCAGCCGGGACAGGGGGCTGGATACGCAGTATTTT
CASSRDRGLDTQYF
>TRBJ1-4|-|-|TRBV29-1
TGCAGCGTTGAGCCGGAGGGAGAAAAACTGTTTTTT
CSVEPEGEKLFF
>TRBJ2-1|-|-|TRBV4-3
TGCGCCAGCAGCCAATTCACGAGGGGTGGTGAGCAGTTCTTC
CASSQFTRGGEQFF
>TRBJ1-2|-|TRBD1|TRBV6-4
TGTGCCAGCAGTGCGGGGACAGGATATGGCTACACCTTC
CASSAGTGYGYTF
>TRBJ2-2|-|TRBD2|TRBV7-2
TGTGCCAGCAGCCCCAGGGCGGGGGGTGCCGGGGAGCTGTTTTTT
CASSPRAGGAGELFF
>TRBJ1-5|few|-|TRBV29-1
TGCAGCGTTGCGTGGGTGGATACTCAGCCCCAGCATTTT
CSVAWVDTQPQHF
>TRBJ2-5|-|-|TRBV28
TGTGCCAGCAGTTTGCACAGGCCCCCAAGGACCCAGTACTTC
CASSLHRPPRTQYF
>TRBJ1-5|-|-|TRBV4-2
TGTGCCAGCAGCTACCCTTATAGCAATCAGCCCCAGCATTTT
CASSYPYSNQPQHF
>TRBJ2-5|-|-|TRBV5-4
TGTGCCAGCAGCTTGGATGGGGGGGCCCGACTGACCCAGTACTTC
CASSLDGGARLTQYF
>TRBJ2-1|-|TRBD2|TRBV7-9
TGTGCCAGCAGCTTTCGCCGGGGGGGCACCTACAATGAGCAGTTCTTC
CASSFRRGGTYNEQFF